The clone carrying this TCR beta chain has ten or more counts. This sample was included in a study of T cells in Graves' hyperthyroidism and ophthalmopathy. Study-wide context: Before any treatment, at initial diagnosis, peripheral blood was collected.

Per the germline V gene, CDR1 is LNHDA and CDR2 is SQIVND (reference sequence). Trimming pared 5 bases from V and 0 bases from J, leaving 11 bases between. The CDR3 totals 15 residues. The TCR beta CDR3 regions underwent amplification using RNA transcripts as the source. The TCR CDR3 was amplified in a first-round RT-PCR using the HTBI primer set. TCRdb analysed the multiplex PCR reads with MiXCR anew, one entry per CDR3 protein. The sample includes some 600,000 distinct CDR3 sequences, roughly 13% of them seen just once. PBMCs came from over 8.5 ml fresh peripheral blood. The sample consisted of blood. This rearrangement joins TRBV19 to TRBJ1-5; D ambiguous. This sequence was found in a woman younger than 45 with Graves' hyperthyroidism that later progressed to Graves' ophthalmopathy. For the CDR3, the DNA is TGTGCCAGTAGTTTGAGCGGGTATAGCAATCAGCCCCAGCATTTT. Encoded protein: CASSLSGYSNQPQHF. Supplemented by reference TRBV19 and TRBJ1-5, the full variable domain reads DGGITQSPKYLFRKEGQNVTLSCEQNLNHDAMYWYRQDPGQGLRLIYYSQIVNDFQKGDIAEGYSVSREKKESFPLTVTSAQKNPTAFYLCASSLSGYSNQPQHFGDGTRLSIL.